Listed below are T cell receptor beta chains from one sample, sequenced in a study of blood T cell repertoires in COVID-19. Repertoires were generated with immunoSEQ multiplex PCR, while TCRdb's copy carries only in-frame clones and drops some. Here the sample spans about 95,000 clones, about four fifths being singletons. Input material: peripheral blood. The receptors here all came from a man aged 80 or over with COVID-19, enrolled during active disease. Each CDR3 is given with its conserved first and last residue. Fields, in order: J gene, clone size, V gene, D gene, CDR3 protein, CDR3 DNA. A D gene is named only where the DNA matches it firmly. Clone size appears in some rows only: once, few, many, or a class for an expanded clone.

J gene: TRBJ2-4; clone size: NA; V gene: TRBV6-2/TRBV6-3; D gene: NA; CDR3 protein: CASSYSTAELKNIQYF; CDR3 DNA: TGTGCCAGCAGTTACTCGACTGCGGAGCTCAAAAACATTCAGTACTTC
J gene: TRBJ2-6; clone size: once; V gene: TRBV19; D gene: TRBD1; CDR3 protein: CASRGTASGANVLTF; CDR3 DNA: TGTGCCAGTAGGGGGACAGCCTCTGGGGCCAACGTCCTGACTTTC
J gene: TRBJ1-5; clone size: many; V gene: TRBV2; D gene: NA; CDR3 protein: CASSLGQNNQPQHF; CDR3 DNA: TGTGCCAGCAGTCTTGGACAGAACAATCAGCCCCAGCATTTT
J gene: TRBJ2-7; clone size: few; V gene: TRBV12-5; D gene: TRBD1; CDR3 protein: CASGLSTGTGVHEQYF; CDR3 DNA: TGTGCTAGTGGTTTATCCACCGGGACAGGGGTGCACGAGCAGTACTTC
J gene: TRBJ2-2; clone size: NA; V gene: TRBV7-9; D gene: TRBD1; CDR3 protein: CASRSPGQGVGELFF; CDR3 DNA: TGTGCCAGCAGGTCACCGGGACAGGGTGTCGGGGAGCTGTTTTTT
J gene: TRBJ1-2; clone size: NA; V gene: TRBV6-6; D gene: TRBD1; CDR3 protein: CASSLSGTGLANYGYTF; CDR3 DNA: TGTGCCAGCAGTCTCTCCGGGACAGGTTTAGCTAACTATGGCTACACCTTC
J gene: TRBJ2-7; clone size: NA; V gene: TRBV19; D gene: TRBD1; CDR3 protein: CATGQVLFYEQYF; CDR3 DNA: TGTGCCACAGGACAGGTTCTGTTCTACGAGCAGTACTTC
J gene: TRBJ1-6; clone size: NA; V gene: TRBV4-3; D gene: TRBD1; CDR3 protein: CASSQDSGGSSYNSPLHF; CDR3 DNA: TGCGCCAGCAGCCAAGATTCAGGGGGTAGCTCCTATAATTCACCCCTCCACTTT
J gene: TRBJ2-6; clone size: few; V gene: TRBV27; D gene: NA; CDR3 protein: CASSPSRAGANVLTF; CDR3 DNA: TGTGCCAGCAGTCCCTCGCGGGCCGGGGCCAACGTCCTGACTTTC
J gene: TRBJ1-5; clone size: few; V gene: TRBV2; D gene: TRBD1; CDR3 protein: CASSRDREGQPQHF; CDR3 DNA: TGTGCCAGCAGCCGGGACAGGGAGGGTCAGCCCCAGCATTTT
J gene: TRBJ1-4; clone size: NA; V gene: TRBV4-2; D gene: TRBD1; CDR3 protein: CASSPDQGASNEKLFF; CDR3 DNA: TGTGCCAGCAGCCCCGATCAGGGGGCCTCTAATGAAAAACTGTTTTTT
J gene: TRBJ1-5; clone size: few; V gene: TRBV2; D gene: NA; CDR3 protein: CASKERVSNQPQHF; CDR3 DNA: TGTGCCAGCAAGGAACGGGTAAGCAATCAGCCCCAGCATTTT
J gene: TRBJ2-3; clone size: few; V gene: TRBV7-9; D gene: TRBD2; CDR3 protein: CASSLVVAGGDTQYF; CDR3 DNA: TGTGCCAGCAGCTTAGTGGTAGCGGGAGGAGATACGCAGTATTTT
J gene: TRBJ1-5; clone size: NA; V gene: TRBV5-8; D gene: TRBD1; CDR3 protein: CASSPQGASNQPQHF; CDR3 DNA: TGTGCCAGCAGCCCACAGGGGGCATCCAATCAGCCCCAGCATTTT
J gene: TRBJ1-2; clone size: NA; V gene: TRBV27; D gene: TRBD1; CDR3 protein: CASSTQPGTGLFGYTF; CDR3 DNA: TGTGCCAGCAGTACGCAACCGGGGACAGGGTTATTTGGCTACACCTTC
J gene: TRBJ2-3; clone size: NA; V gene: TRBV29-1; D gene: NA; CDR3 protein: CSVARQGGGTDTQYF; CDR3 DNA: TGCAGCGTTGCCCGTCAGGGTGGTGGCACAGATACGCAGTATTTT
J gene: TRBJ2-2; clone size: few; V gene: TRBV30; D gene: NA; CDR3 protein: CAWSVRPKGPLQGPRQNTGELFF; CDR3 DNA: TGTGCCTGGAGTGTACGACCTAAGGGACCACTACAGGGCCCTCGTCAGAACACCGGGGAGCTGTTTTTT
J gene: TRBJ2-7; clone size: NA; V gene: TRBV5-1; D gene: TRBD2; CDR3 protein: CASSLHASGSYEQYF; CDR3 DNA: TGCGCCAGCAGCTTGCACGCTAGCGGCTCCTACGAGCAGTACTTC
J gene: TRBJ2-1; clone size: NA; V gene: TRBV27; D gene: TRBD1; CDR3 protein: CASSLRRQGNNEQFF; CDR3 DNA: TGTGCCAGCAGTTTAAGGCGACAGGGAAACAATGAGCAGTTCTTC
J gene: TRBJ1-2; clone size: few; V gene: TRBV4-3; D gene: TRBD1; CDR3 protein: CASSHPGTGGEYGYTF; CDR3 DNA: TGCGCCAGCAGCCATCCCGGGACAGGGGGGGAATATGGCTACACCTTC
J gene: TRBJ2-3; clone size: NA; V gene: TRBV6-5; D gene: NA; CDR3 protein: CASSISEYRTDTQYF; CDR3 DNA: TGTGCCAGCAGCATTAGCGAATATCGCACAGATACGCAGTATTTT
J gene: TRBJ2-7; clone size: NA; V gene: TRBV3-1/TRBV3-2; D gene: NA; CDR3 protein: CASSHGMRLGSYEQYF; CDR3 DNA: TGTGCCAGCAGCCATGGAATGCGACTAGGGAGCTACGAGCAGTACTTC
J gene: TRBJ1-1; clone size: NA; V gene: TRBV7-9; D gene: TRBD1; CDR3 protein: CASSPGTANTEAFF; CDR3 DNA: TGTGCCAGCAGCCCCGGGACAGCGAACACTGAAGCTTTCTTT
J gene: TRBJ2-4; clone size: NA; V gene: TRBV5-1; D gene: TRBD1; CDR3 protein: CASSIGQENIQYF; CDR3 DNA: TGCGCCAGCAGCATAGGACAGGAAAACATTCAGTACTTC
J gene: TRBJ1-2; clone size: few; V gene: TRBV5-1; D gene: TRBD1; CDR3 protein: CASSLLQGPDYGYTF; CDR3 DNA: TGCGCCAGCAGCTTACTACAGGGGCCTGACTATGGCTACACCTTC
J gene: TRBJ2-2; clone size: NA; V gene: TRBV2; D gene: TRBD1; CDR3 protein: CASTGGANTGELFF; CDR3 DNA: TGTGCCAGCACAGGGGGCGCGAACACCGGGGAGCTGTTTTTT
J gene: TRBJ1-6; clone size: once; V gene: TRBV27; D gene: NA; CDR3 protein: CASSLGRRNSPLHF; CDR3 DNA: TGTGCCAGCAGTTTGGGTAGGAGAAATTCACCCCTCCACTTT
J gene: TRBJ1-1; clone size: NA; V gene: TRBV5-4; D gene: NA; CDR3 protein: CASSRFGGDTEAFF; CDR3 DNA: TGTGCCAGCAGCCGCTTCGGGGGGGACACTGAAGCTTTCTTT
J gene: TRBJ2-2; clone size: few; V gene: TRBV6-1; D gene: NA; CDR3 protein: CASSERSSGELFF; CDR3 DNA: TGTGCCAGCAGTGAGAGGAGTTCCGGGGAGCTGTTTTTT
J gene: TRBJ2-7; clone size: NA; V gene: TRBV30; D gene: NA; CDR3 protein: CAWTRGGNSPEQYF; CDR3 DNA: TGTGCCTGGACGAGGGGCGGGAATTCCCCCGAGCAGTACTTC
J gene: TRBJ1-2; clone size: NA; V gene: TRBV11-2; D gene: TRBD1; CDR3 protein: CASSLGTANYGYTF; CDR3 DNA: TGTGCCAGCAGCTTGGGGACAGCTAACTATGGCTACACCTTC
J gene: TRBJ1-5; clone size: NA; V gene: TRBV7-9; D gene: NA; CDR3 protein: CASSPGWGPQHF; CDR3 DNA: TGTGCCAGCAGCCCAGGGTGGGGGCCCCAGCATTTT
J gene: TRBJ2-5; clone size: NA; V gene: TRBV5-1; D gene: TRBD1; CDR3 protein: CASSPRGQGETQYF; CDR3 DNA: TGCGCCAGCAGCCCAAGGGGACAGGGAGAGACCCAGTACTTC
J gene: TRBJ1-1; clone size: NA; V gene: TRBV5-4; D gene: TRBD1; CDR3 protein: CASSLQGVAVTEAFF; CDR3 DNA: TGTGCCAGCAGCTTGCAGGGGGTCGCGGTCACTGAAGCTTTCTTT
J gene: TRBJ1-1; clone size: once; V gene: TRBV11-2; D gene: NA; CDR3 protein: CASSLEGSDTEAFF; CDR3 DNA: TGTGCCAGCAGCTTAGAGGGGAGCGACACTGAAGCTTTCTTT
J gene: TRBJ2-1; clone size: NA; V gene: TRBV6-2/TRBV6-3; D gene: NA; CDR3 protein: CASSLGGGPYNEQFF; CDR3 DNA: TGTGCCAGCAGTTTGGGTGGGGGCCCCTACAATGAGCAGTTCTTC
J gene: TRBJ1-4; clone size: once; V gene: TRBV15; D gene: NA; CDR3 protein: CATSRGGSTNEKLFF; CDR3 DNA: TGTGCCACCAGCAGAGGGGGCAGCACTAATGAAAAACTGTTTTTT
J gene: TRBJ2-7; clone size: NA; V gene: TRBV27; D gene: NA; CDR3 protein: CASSYLREDHEQYF; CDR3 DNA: TGTGCCAGCAGTTACCTCAGGGAGGATCACGAGCAGTACTTC
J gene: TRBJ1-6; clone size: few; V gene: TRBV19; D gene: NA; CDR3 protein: CASSARVSGSPLHF; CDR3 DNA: TGTGCCAGTAGTGCCCGGGTTTCGGGGTCACCCCTCCACTTT
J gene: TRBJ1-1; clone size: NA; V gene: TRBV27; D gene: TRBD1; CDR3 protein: CASSSQGVTEAFF; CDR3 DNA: TGTGCCAGCAGTTCGCAGGGGGTCACTGAAGCTTTCTTT
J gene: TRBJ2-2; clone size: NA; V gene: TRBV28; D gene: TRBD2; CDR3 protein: CASSPQAMGLGNTGELFF; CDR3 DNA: TGTGCCAGCAGTCCTCAAGCGATGGGACTAGGCAACACCGGGGAGCTGTTTTTT
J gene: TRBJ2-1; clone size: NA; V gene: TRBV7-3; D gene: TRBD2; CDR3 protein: CASSLFSGGPLEVDGEQFF; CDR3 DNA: TGTGCCAGCAGCTTATTCAGCGGGGGGCCTCTAGAGGTTGATGGTGAGCAGTTCTTC
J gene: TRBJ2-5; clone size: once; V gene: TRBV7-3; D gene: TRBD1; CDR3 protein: CASSFTGTGGQETQYF; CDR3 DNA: TGTGCCAGCAGCTTTACCGGGACAGGGGGGCAGGAGACCCAGTACTTC
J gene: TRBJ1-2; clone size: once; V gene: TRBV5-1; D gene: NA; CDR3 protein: CASSLPGSGYTF; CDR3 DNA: TGCGCCAGCAGCTTACCCGGGTCTGGCTACACCTTC
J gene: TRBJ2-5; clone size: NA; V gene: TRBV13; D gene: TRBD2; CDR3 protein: CASSSARAGGYQETQYF; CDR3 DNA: TGTGCCAGCAGCTCGGCCCGAGCGGGGGGGTACCAAGAGACCCAGTACTTC
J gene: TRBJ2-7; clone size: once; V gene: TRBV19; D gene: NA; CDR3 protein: CASSSRTESYEQYF; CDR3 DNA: TGTGCCAGTAGTAGCCGGACAGAATCCTACGAGCAGTACTTC
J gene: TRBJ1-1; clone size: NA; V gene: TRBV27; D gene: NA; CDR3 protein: CASSPRREYTEAFF; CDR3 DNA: TGTGCCAGCAGCCCGCGGCGGGAGTACACTGAAGCTTTCTTT
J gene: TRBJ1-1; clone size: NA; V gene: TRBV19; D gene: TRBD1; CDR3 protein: CASSIDRVGEAFF; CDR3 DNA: TGTGCCAGTAGTATCGACAGGGTGGGTGAAGCTTTCTTT
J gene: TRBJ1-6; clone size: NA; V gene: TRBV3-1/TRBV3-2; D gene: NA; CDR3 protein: CASSQPGDNSPLHF; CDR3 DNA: TGTGCCAGCAGCCAACCGGGGGATAATTCACCCCTCCACTTT
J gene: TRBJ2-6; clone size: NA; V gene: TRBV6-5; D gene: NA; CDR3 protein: CASSYSIGSGANVLTF; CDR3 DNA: TGTGCCAGCAGTTACTCCATCGGCTCTGGGGCCAACGTCCTGACTTTC
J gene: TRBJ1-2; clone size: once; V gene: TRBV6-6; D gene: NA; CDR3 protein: CASSYSRETNYGYTF; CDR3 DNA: TGTGCCAGCAGTTACTCCAGGGAAACTAACTATGGCTACACCTTC
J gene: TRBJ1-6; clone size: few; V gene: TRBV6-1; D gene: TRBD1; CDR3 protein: CASSEATGTNSPLHF; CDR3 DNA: TGTGCCAGCAGTGAAGCGACAGGGACCAATTCACCCCTCCACTTT
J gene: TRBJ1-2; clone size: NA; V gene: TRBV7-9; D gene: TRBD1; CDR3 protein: CASSSETNRQGPSLYGYTF; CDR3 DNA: TGTGCCAGCAGCTCCGAGACTAATCGACAGGGGCCATCCCTATATGGCTACACCTTC
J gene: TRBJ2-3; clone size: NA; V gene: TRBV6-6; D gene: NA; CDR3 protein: CASSLSRATDTQYF; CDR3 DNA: TGTGCCAGCAGCTTAAGCAGGGCGACAGATACGCAGTATTTT
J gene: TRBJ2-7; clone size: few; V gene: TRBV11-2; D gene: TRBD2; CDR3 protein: CASSLTSGTYEQYF; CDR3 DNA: TGTGCCAGCAGCCTTACTAGCGGAACCTACGAGCAGTACTTC